One TCR beta chain is described in this entry. The Seattle site enrolled patients during active infection and followed them longitudinally. These data are taken from a study of blood T cell repertoires in COVID-19. Study overall: There were acute and convalescent COVID-19 samples, and they came from the United States, Italy and Spain. Sources were T cells, B-cell-depleted T cells, or PBMCs; the material itself was cDNA or gDNA.

Germline CDR1 SGHNT, CDR2 YENEEA. V lost 0 bases to trimming and J lost 4 bases; unmatched junction nucleotides: 2. This CDR3 region has 15 residues. Data came from immunoSEQ multiplex PCR; TCRdb stores just in-frame clones and leaves some out. The top ten hold approximately 15% of the sample, which has about 64,000 clones, roughly 75% seen once. Sequences were obtained from peripheral blood. The chain joins TRBV11-3 to TRBJ2-7; 11 bases match TRBD2. The clonotype was recovered from a man in his sixties with COVID-19, enrolled during active disease. CDR3 loop: CASSLDIAGGYEQYF. CDR3 in DNA: TGTGCCAGCAGCTTAGATATAGCGGGAGGGTACGAGCAGTACTTC.